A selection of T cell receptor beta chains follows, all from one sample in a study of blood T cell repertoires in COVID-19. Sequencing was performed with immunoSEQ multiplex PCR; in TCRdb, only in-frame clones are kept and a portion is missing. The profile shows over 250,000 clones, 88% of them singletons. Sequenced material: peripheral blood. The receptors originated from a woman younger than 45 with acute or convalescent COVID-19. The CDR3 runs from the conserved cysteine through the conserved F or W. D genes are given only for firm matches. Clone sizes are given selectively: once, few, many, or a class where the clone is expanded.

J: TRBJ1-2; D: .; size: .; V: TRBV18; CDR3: CASSQAGVRGYTF; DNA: TGTGCCAGCTCACAGGCAGGGGTGAGAGGCTACACCTTC
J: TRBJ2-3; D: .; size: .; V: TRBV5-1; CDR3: CASSLAVTRNTQYF; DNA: TGCGCCAGCAGCTTGGCGGTGACTCGAAATACGCAGTATTTT
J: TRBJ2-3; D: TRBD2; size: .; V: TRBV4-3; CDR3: CASSQDGGVQDTQYF; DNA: TGCGCCAGCAGCCAAGATGGGGGGGTTCAAGATACGCAGTATTTT
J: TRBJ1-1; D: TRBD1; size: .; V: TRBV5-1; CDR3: CASSLGQGNAEAFF; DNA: TGCGCCAGCAGCTTGGGACAGGGGAACGCTGAAGCTTTCTTT
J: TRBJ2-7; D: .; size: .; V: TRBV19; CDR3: CASSIDSDGEQYF; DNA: TGTGCCAGTAGTATAGACAGTGATGGCGAGCAGTACTTC
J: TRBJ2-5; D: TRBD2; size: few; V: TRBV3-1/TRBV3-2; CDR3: CASSQGTSGQETQYF; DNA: TGTGCCAGCAGCCAAGGGACTAGCGGCCAAGAGACCCAGTACTTC
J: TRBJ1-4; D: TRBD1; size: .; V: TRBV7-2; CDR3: CASSQPRGQGSEKLFF; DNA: TGTGCCAGCAGCCAACCCCGGGGACAGGGATCTGAAAAACTGTTTTTT
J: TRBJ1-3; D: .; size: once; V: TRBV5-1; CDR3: CASSPNPRGGGNTIYF; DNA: TGCGCCAGCAGCCCAAATCCAAGGGGAGGAGGAAACACCATATATTTT
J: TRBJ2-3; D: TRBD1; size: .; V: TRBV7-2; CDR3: CASSLVGQGFTDTQYF; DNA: TGTGCCAGCAGCTTAGTGGGACAGGGCTTCACAGATACGCAGTATTTT
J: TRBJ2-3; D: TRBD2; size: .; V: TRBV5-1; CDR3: CASRSGGAGTTDTQYF; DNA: TGCGCCAGCAGGTCGGGGGGGGCAGGGACCACAGATACGCAGTATTTT
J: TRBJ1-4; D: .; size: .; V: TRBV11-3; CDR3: CASSRGGTNEKLFF; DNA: TGTGCCAGCAGCAGGGGTGGCACTAATGAAAAACTGTTTTTT
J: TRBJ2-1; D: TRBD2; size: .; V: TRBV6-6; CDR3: CASSFSGSPTYNEQFF; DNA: TGTGCCAGCAGTTTCAGCGGGAGCCCGACTTACAATGAGCAGTTCTTC
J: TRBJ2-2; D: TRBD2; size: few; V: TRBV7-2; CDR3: CASSLVLADTGELFF; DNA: TGTGCCAGCAGCTTAGTTCTAGCGGACACCGGGGAGCTGTTTTTT
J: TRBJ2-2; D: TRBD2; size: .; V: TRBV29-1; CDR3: CSVQLAGGSGELFF; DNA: TGCAGCGTCCAACTAGCGGGAGGGTCCGGGGAGCTGTTTTTT
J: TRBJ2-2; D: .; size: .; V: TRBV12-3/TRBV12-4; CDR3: CASTLFTGELFF; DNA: TGTGCCAGCACCTTATTTACCGGGGAGCTGTTTTTT
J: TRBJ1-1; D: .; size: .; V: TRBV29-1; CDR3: CSVEGRTIEAFF; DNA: TGCAGCGTTGAGGGGCGAACCATCGAAGCTTTCTTT
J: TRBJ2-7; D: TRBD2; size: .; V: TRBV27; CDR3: CASSIVAGGSYEQYF; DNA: TGTGCCAGCAGTATAGTAGCGGGAGGCTCCTACGAGCAGTACTTC
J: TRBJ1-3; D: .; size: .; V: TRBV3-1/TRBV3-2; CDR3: CASSQKRGGISGNTIYF; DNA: TGTGCCAGCAGCCAAAAACGGGGGGGTATTTCCGGAAACACCATATATTTT
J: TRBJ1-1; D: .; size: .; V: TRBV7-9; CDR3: CASSLTGWDLNTEAFF; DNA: TGTGCCAGCAGCCTGACAGGATGGGACCTGAACACTGAAGCTTTCTTT
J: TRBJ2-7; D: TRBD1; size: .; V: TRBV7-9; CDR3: CASSPGDSPYEQYF; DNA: TGTGCCAGCAGCCCTGGGGACAGTCCCTACGAGCAGTACTTC
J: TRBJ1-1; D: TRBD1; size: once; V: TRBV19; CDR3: CASLDRANTEAFF; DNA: TGTGCCAGCCTGGACAGGGCGAACACTGAAGCTTTCTTT
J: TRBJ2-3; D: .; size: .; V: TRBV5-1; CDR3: CASSLFADTQYF; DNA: TGCGCCAGCAGCTTGTTTGCGGATACGCAGTATTTT
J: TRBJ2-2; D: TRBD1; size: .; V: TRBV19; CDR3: CASSIYRGSGELFF; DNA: TGTGCCAGTAGTATATACAGGGGGTCCGGGGAGCTGTTTTTT
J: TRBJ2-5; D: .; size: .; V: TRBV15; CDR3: CATSRDGAPQETQYF; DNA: TGTGCCACCAGCAGAGATGGGGCCCCCCAAGAGACCCAGTACTTC
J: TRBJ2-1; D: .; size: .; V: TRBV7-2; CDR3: CASSKDSPTYNEQFF; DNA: TGTGCCAGCAGCAAAGATAGCCCGACTTACAATGAGCAGTTCTTC
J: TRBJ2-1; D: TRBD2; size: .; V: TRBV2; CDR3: CASSKTSGRYNEQFF; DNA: TGTGCCAGCAGCAAGACTAGCGGGAGATACAATGAGCAGTTCTTC
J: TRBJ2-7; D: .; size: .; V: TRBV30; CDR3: CAWSVFQGYEQYF; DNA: TGTGCCTGGAGTGTCTTCCAGGGCTACGAGCAGTACTTC
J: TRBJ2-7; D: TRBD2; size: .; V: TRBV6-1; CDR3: CASSDEGLAGALYEQYF; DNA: TGTGCCAGCAGTGATGAGGGACTAGCGGGAGCACTCTACGAGCAGTACTTC
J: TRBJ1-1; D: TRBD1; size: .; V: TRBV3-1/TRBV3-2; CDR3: CASSQDPDRDTEAFF; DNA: TGTGCCAGCAGCCAGGACCCCGACAGGGACACTGAAGCTTTCTTT
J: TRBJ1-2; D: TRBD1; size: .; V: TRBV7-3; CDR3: CASSPSRGLSGYTF; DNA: TGTGCCAGCAGCCCATCCAGGGGGCTTAGTGGCTACACCTTC
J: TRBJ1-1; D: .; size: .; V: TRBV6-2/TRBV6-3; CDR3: CASSFGENTEAFF; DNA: TGTGCCAGCAGTTTCGGAGAGAACACTGAAGCTTTCTTT